This TCR beta chain was observed in a study of shared clonotypes between healthy human individuals. The overall study: Three plates each covered CD4 naive and memory; CD8 naive two, CD8 memory one.

Adults of Caucasian background living in Nashville, Tennessee made up all donors. Concerning this clone itself: Its target is not known.

Points from the study as a whole: Though the depth was large, rarefaction showed that sorted-subset sequencing was incomplete.

The assay used deep level. Some clones are missing from TCRdb's copy, which holds only in-frame ones; the method was immunoSEQ multiplex PCR. The repertoire has roughly 1.5 million clones, roughly 98% of them found once; the top ten carry 0.4% to 0.45%. The CDR3 is 14 amino acids. V was clipped by 0 bases and J by 4 bases, with 7 bases between them. Germline V lookup: CDR1 ENHRY, CDR2 SYGVKD. The source is a man aged 25 to 45 in good health. Sequenced sample: naive CD4+ T cells sorted from blood. Indicated subset: CD45RA+ positively selected. The chain links TRBV10-3 to TRBJ1-5; D gene uncertain. Here the CDR3 reads CAISESPNNQPQHF. The CDR3 region has the DNA TGTGCCATCAGTGAGTCCCCTAATAATCAGCCCCAGCATTTT.